Listed below are T cell receptor beta chains from one sample, sequenced in a study of CD8+ T cells in alopecia areata. The assay was immunoSEQ multiplex PCR, and TCRdb's table has in-frame clones only and misses some. Among 200,000 to 250,000 clones listed, 64% were seen once. This specimen was CD4+ T cells sorted from blood, taken at week 4, from a patient treated with tofacitinib. Source of these receptors: a human donor with alopecia areata. Each CDR3 is given with its conserved first and last residue. The D gene is left open where the match is weak. Rows give clone size only sometimes, using once, few, many, or a class for an expanded clone.

D gene | J gene | V gene | clone size | CDR3 protein | CDR3 DNA
TRBD1 | TRBJ1-6 | TRBV7-8 | few | CASSSGLGTVTTNSPLHF | TGTGCCAGCAGCTCCGGCCTCGGGACAGTGACGACCAACTCACCCCTCCACTTT
. | TRBJ1-1 | TRBV14 | . | CASSSQVPLMNTEAFF | TGTGCCAGCAGCTCCCAAGTTCCATTGATGAACACTGAAGCTTTCTTT
. | TRBJ2-6 | TRBV18 | few | CASFLTSGANVLTF | TGTGCCAGCTTTCTGACCTCTGGGGCCAACGTCCTGACTTTC
. | TRBJ1-2 | TRBV6-1 | . | CASSEGQQSNYGYTF | TGTGCCAGCAGTGAAGGACAGCAGTCTAACTATGGCTACACCTTC
. | TRBJ2-1 | TRBV5-6 | . | CASSLEHTTYGWNEQFF | TGTGCCAGCAGCTTGGAGCACACTACTTACGGGTGGAATGAGCAGTTCTTC
TRBD1 | TRBJ1-4 | TRBV23-1 | . | CASSQSQGGKDEKLFF | TGCGCCAGCAGTCAGTCCCAGGGGGGGAAGGATGAAAAACTGTTTTTT
TRBD1 | TRBJ1-5 | TRBV5-6 | . | CASRSGQGMDQPQHF | TGTGCCAGCAGATCTGGACAGGGGATGGATCAGCCCCAGCATTTT
. | TRBJ1-1 | TRBV30 | . | CAWSASSKSAFF | TGTGCCTGGAGTGCCTCCTCAAAGTCAGCTTTCTTT
TRBD2 | TRBJ2-3 | TRBV7-2 | few | CATSAGGITDTQYF | TGTGCCACCTCGGCGGGGGGAATCACAGATACGCAGTATTTT
. | TRBJ2-4 | TRBV6-6 | few | CASGGEGNIQYF | TGTGCCAGCGGTGGCGAGGGGAACATTCAGTACTTC